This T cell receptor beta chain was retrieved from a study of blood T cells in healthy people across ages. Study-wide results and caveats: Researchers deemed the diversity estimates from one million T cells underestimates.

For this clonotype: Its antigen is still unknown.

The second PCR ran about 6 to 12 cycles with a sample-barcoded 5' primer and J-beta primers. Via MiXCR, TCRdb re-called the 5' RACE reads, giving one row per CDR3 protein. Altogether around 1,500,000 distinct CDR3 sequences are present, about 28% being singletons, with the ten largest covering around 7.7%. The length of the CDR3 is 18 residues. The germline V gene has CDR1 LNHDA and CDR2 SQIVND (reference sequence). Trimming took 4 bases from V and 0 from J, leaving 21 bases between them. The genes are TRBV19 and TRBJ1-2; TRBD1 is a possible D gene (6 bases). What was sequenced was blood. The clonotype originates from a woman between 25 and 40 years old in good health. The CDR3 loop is CASSKSSGTTIPNYGYTF. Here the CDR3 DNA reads TGTGCCAGTAGTAAATCCTCCGGGACAACTATCCCTAACTATGGCTACACCTTC.